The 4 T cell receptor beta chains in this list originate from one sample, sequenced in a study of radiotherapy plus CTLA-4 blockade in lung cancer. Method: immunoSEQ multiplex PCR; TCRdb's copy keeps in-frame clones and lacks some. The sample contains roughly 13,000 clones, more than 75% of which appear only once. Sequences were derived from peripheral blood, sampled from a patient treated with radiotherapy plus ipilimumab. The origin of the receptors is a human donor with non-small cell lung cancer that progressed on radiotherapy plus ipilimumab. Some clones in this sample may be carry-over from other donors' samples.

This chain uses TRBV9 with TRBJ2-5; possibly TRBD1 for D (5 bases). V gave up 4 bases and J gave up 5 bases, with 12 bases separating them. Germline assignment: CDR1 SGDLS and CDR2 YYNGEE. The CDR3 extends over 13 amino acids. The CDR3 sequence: CASSPPAGETQYF. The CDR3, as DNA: TGTGCCAGCAGCCCCCCAGCAGGGGAGACCCAGTACTTC.

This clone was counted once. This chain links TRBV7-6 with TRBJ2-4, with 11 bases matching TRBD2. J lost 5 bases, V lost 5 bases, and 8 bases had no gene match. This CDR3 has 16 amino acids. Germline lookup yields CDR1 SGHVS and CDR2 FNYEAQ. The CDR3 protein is CASSKLAGEGQNIQYF. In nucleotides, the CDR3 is TGTGCCAGCAGCAAACTAGCGGGAGAGGGGCAAAACATTCAGTACTTC.

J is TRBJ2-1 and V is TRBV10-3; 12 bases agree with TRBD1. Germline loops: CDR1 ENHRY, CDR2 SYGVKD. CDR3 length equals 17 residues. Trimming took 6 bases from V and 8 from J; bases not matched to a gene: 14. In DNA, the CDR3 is TGTGCCATCAGCCGTGGGACAGGGGGCTTGGGGTACGATGAGCAGTTCTTC. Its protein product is CAISRGTGGLGYDEQFF.

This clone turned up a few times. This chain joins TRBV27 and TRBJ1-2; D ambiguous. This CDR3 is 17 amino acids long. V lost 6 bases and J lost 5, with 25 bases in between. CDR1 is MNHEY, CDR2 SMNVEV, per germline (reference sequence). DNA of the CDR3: TGTGCCAGCAGACACCATCCTAGTAAGTCCGGGAGGTATGGCTACACCTTC. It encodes CASRHHPSKSGRYGYTF.